A selection of T cell receptor beta chains follows, all from one sample in a study of memory B cells and T cells in multiple sclerosis. Sequencing used immunoSEQ multiplex PCR; TCRdb keeps in-frame clones, though not all of them. The data contain about 45,000 clones, around 79% of them singletons. Which antigens these TCRs recognize remains unknown. Sequenced input: PBMCs from blood kept in culture. All receptors derive from a human donor with multiple sclerosis. Each CDR3 is given with its conserved first and last residue. A D gene is named only where the DNA matches it firmly. The size entry is marked missing in some rows and otherwise reads once, few, many or a size class.

cdr3_aa: CASSVDGGPARGYTF
cdr3_nt: TGTGCCAGCAGCGTAGACGGAGGGCCAGCGCGAGGCTACACCTTC
cdr3_length: 15
clone_size: NA
v_call: TRBV9
j_call: TRBJ1-2
d_call: NA

cdr3_aa: CASSFRGDRALNEQFF
cdr3_nt: TGTGCCAGCAGTTTTCGGGGTGACAGGGCCCTAAATGAGCAGTTCTTC
cdr3_length: 16
clone_size: NA
v_call: TRBV6-5
j_call: TRBJ2-1
d_call: TRBD1

cdr3_aa: CATSPQRRTETQYF
cdr3_nt: TGTGCCACCAGCCCCCAGAGGCGAACAGAGACCCAGTACTTC
cdr3_length: 14
clone_size: NA
v_call: TRBV15
j_call: TRBJ2-5
d_call: NA

cdr3_aa: CASSLRRTDEAAFF
cdr3_nt: TGCGCCAGCAGCTTGAGGCGGACAGATGAAGCGGCTTTCTTT
cdr3_length: 14
clone_size: NA
v_call: TRBV5-1
j_call: TRBJ1-1
d_call: NA

cdr3_aa: CASSQDGEKLFF
cdr3_nt: TGCGCCAGCAGCCAAGACGGCGAAAAACTGTTTTTT
cdr3_length: 12
clone_size: NA
v_call: TRBV4-1
j_call: TRBJ1-4
d_call: NA

cdr3_aa: CASSLVGVPGDTQYF
cdr3_nt: TGTGCCAGCAGCTTAGTTGGGGTTCCTGGCGATACGCAGTATTTT
cdr3_length: 15
clone_size: NA
v_call: TRBV7-9
j_call: TRBJ2-3
d_call: NA

cdr3_aa: CASNMPNTGELFF
cdr3_nt: TGTGCCAGTAATATGCCGAACACCGGGGAGCTGTTTTTT
cdr3_length: 13
clone_size: NA
v_call: TRBV19
j_call: TRBJ2-2
d_call: NA

cdr3_aa: CASSEARRATNEKLFF
cdr3_nt: TGTGCCAGCAGTGAAGCAAGACGGGCGACTAATGAAAAACTGTTTTTT
cdr3_length: 16
clone_size: NA
v_call: TRBV6-1
j_call: TRBJ1-4
d_call: NA

cdr3_aa: CSVEEDPGQRAKNIQYF
cdr3_nt: TGCAGCGTTGAAGAGGACCCGGGACAGAGAGCCAAAAACATTCAGTACTTC
cdr3_length: 17
clone_size: NA
v_call: TRBV29-1
j_call: TRBJ2-4
d_call: TRBD1

cdr3_aa: CASSVEGQGNTGELFF
cdr3_nt: TGTGCCAGCAGCGTAGAAGGACAGGGGAACACCGGGGAGCTGTTTTTT
cdr3_length: 16
clone_size: NA
v_call: TRBV9
j_call: TRBJ2-2
d_call: TRBD1

cdr3_aa: CASSSQGTAHSYNEQFF
cdr3_nt: TGTGCCAGCAGCTCCCAGGGCACAGCCCACTCCTACAATGAGCAGTTCTTC
cdr3_length: 17
clone_size: NA
v_call: TRBV7-9
j_call: TRBJ2-1
d_call: NA

cdr3_aa: CASSYLHLGQGYTF
cdr3_nt: TGTGCCAGCAGTTACTTACACCTTGGACAGGGCTACACCTTC
cdr3_length: 14
clone_size: NA
v_call: TRBV6-5
j_call: TRBJ1-2
d_call: NA

cdr3_aa: CASSEAPGLNTEAFF
cdr3_nt: TGTGCCAGCAGTGAAGCTCCGGGATTGAACACTGAAGCTTTCTTT
cdr3_length: 15
clone_size: NA
v_call: TRBV6-1
j_call: TRBJ1-1
d_call: NA

cdr3_aa: CASSGLSLSSTDTQYF
cdr3_nt: TGTGCCAGCAGCGGGCTCAGTTTAAGTAGCACAGATACGCAGTATTTT
cdr3_length: 16
clone_size: once
v_call: TRBV9
j_call: TRBJ2-3
d_call: NA

cdr3_aa: CAWSSRDFNQPQHF
cdr3_nt: TGTGCCTGGAGTTCCCGGGACTTCAATCAGCCCCAGCATTTT
cdr3_length: 14
clone_size: NA
v_call: TRBV30
j_call: TRBJ1-5
d_call: NA

cdr3_aa: CASSPTSSYNEQFF
cdr3_nt: TGTGCCAGCAGCCCGACGAGCTCCTACAATGAGCAGTTCTTC
cdr3_length: 14
clone_size: NA
v_call: TRBV11-2
j_call: TRBJ2-1
d_call: NA

cdr3_aa: CAIRRGLAGTTDTQYF
cdr3_nt: TGTGCCATCAGGAGAGGTCTAGCGGGTACCACAGATACGCAGTATTTT
cdr3_length: 16
clone_size: NA
v_call: TRBV10-3
j_call: TRBJ2-3
d_call: TRBD2

cdr3_aa: CASSYSAGGTDTQYF
cdr3_nt: TGTGCCAGCAGTTACTCGGCAGGGGGCACAGATACGCAGTATTTT
cdr3_length: 15
clone_size: NA
v_call: TRBV6-5
j_call: TRBJ2-3
d_call: NA

cdr3_aa: CASSPGQGALGTEAFF
cdr3_nt: TGTGCCAGCAGTCCGGGACAGGGGGCATTGGGGACTGAAGCTTTCTTT
cdr3_length: 16
clone_size: NA
v_call: TRBV6-6
j_call: TRBJ1-1
d_call: TRBD1

cdr3_aa: CASSQGGLGTDTQYF
cdr3_nt: TGCGCCAGCAGCCAAGGCGGTCTAGGAACAGATACGCAGTATTTT
cdr3_length: 15
clone_size: NA
v_call: TRBV4-1
j_call: TRBJ2-3
d_call: NA

cdr3_aa: CASSLQGAYEQYF
cdr3_nt: TGTGCCAGCAGTTTACAGGGGGCCTACGAGCAGTACTTC
cdr3_length: 13
clone_size: NA
v_call: TRBV28
j_call: TRBJ2-7
d_call: TRBD1

cdr3_aa: CASSPGDRAYGYTF
cdr3_nt: TGTGCCAGCTCACCCGGGGACAGGGCTTATGGCTACACCTTC
cdr3_length: 14
clone_size: NA
v_call: TRBV18
j_call: TRBJ1-2
d_call: TRBD1

cdr3_aa: CASSYYEQYF
cdr3_nt: TGTGCCAGCAGTTACTACGAGCAGTACTTC
cdr3_length: 10
clone_size: NA
v_call: TRBV28
j_call: TRBJ2-7
d_call: NA

cdr3_aa: CASSLPRRTSRGEQYF
cdr3_nt: TGTGCCAGCAGCTTACCCCGGAGGACTAGCCGGGGCGAGCAGTACTTC
cdr3_length: 16
clone_size: few
v_call: TRBV7-8
j_call: TRBJ2-7
d_call: TRBD2

cdr3_aa: CAISEGIFGSGANVLTF
cdr3_nt: TGTGCCATCAGTGAAGGGATCTTCGGGTCTGGGGCCAACGTCCTGACTTTC
cdr3_length: 17
clone_size: NA
v_call: TRBV10-3
j_call: TRBJ2-6
d_call: NA

cdr3_aa: CASSTYEQYF
cdr3_nt: TGTGCCAGCAGTACCTACGAGCAGTACTTC
cdr3_length: 10
clone_size: once
v_call: TRBV6-1
j_call: TRBJ2-7
d_call: NA